There are many counts of the clone carrying this T cell receptor beta chain. Breast cancer patients provided tissue from their axillary draining lymph nodes. This record comes from a study of breast tumors, draining lymph nodes, adjacent tissues. TCRdb re-derived calls from the multiplex PCR reads in MiXCR, one entry per CDR3 protein. The sample lists some 130,000 distinct CDR3 sequences, 20% to 25% occurring once. Germline CDR1 DFQATT, CDR2 SNEGSKA (reference sequence). The CDR3 totals 15 residues. V shed 7 bases and J 4 bases; nucleotides not matched to a gene: 9. Sequencing input: axillary lymph node tissue. This clonotype was obtained from a female donor with breast cancer. Some clones in this sample may be carry-over from other donors' samples. The chain has TRBV20-1 and TRBJ2-7; 14 bases agree with TRBD2. Here the CDR3 reads CSVSSWTSGRYEQYF. In DNA form, the CDR3 reads TGCAGTGTATCTTCTTGGACTAGCGGGAGGTACGAGCAGTACTTC.